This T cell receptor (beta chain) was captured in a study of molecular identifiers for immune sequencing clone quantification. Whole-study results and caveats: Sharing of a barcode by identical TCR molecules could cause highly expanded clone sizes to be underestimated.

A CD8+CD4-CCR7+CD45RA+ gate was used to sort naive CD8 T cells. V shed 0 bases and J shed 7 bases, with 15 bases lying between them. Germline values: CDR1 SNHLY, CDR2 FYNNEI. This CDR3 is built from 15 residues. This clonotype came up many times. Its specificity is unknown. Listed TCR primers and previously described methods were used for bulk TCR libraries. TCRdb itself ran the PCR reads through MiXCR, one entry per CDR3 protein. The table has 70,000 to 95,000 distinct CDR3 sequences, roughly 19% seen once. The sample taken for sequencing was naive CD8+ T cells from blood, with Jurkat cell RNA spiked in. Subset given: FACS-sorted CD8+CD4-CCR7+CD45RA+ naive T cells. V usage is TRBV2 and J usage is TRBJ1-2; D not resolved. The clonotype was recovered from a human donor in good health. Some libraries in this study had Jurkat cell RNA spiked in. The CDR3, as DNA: TGTGCCAGCAGTGAAGCCCCGGACCTATCGCGTGGCTACACCTTC. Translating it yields CASSEAPDLSRGYTF.